One sample yielded the 2 T cell receptor beta chains listed below, sequenced in a study of shared clonotypes between healthy human individuals. CD45RO-negative CD8 cells positively selected for CCR7 made up the naive population, which excluded terminally differentiated effector memory CD45RA+ cells. The method was immunoSEQ multiplex PCR; TCRdb's version includes in-frame clones alone and lacks a portion of them. The profile covers millions of clones, with about 95% appearing a single time and around 1.1% taken by the ten largest. Sequenced sample: naive CD8+ T cells sorted from blood. These receptors were taken from a young man in good health.

This chain links TRBV4-1 with TRBJ2-1; 10 bases line up with TRBD2. The J segment lost 10 bases and the V segment lost 0 bases, leaving 6 bases of the junction unmatched. The CDR3 runs to 15 residues. From germline, CDR1 is MGHRA and CDR2 YSYEKL. The CDR3 protein is CASSQEGTSGTEQFF. In nucleotides, the CDR3 is TGCGCCAGCAGCCAAGAAGGTACTAGCGGGACCGAGCAGTTCTTC.

This clone has only one observation. The chain has TRBV6-5 and TRBJ2-7; TRBD1 matches 7 bases. With V trimmed by 6 bases and J by 3 bases, 8 bases remained unmatched. Germline V gene data show CDR1 as MNHEY and CDR2 as SVGAGI. There are 14 residues in the CDR3. The CDR3 nucleotides are TGTGCCAGCAGCAAACAGGGGAATTTCTACGAGCAGTACTTC. This translates into CASSKQGNFYEQYF.